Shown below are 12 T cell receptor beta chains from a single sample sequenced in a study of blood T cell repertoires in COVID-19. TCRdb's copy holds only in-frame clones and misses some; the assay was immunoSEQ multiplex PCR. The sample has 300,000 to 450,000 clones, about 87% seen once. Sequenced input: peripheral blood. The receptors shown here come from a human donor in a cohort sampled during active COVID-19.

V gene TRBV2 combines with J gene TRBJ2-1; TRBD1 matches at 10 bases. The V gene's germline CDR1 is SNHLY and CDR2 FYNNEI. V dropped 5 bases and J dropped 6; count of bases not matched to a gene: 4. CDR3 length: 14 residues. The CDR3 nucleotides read TGTGCCAGCAGTATGCGGACAGGGGGCAATGAGCAGTTCTTC. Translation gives CASSMRTGGNEQFF.

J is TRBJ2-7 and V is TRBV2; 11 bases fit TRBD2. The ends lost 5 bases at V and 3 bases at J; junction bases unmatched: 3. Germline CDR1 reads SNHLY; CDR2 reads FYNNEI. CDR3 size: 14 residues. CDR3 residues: CASSPGTSGYEQYF. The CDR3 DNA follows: TGTGCCAGCAGTCCCGGGACTAGCGGCTACGAGCAGTACTTC. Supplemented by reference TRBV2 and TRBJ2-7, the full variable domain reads EPEVTQTPSHQVTQMGQEVILRCVPISNHLYFYWYRQILGQKVEFLVSFYNNEISEKSEIFDDQFSVERPDGSNFTLKIRSTKLEDSAMYFCASSPGTSGYEQYFGPGTRLTVT.

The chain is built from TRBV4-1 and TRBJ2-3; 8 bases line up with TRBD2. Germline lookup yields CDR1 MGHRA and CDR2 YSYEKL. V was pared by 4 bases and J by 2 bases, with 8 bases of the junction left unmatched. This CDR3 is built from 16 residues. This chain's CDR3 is CASSPREGGITDTQYF. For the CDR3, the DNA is TGCGCCAGCAGCCCCCGGGAGGGCGGGATCACAGATACGCAGTATTTT.

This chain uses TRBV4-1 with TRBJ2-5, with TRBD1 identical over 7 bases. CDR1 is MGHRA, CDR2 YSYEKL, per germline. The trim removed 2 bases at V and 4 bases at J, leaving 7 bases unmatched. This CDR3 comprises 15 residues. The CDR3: CASSQNRGFAETQYF. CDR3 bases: TGCGCCAGCAGCCAAAACAGGGGTTTCGCAGAGACCCAGTACTTC.

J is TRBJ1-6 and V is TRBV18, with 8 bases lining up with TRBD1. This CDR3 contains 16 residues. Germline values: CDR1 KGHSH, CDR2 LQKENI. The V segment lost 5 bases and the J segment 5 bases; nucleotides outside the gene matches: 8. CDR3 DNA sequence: TGTGCCAGCTCAAGCGGGACAGGTTTGAATAATTCACCCCTCCACTTT. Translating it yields CASSSGTGLNNSPLHF. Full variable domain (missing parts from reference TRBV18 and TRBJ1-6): NAGVMQNPRHLVRRRGQEARLRCSPMKGHSHVYWYRQLPEEGLKFMVYLQKENIIDESGMPKERFSAEFPKEGPSILRIQQVVRGDSAAYFCASSSGTGLNNSPLHFGNGTRLTVT.

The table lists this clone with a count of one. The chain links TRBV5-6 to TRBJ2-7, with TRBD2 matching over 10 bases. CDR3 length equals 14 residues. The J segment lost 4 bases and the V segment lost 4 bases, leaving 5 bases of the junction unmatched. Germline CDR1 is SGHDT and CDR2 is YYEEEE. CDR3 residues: CASSLSGGNYEQYF. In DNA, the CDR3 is TGTGCCAGCAGCCTTAGCGGGGGGAATTACGAGCAGTACTTC.

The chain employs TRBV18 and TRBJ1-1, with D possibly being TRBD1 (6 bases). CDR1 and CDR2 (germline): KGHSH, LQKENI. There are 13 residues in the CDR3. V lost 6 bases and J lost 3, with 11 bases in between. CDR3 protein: CASSKGGYTEAFF. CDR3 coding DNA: TGTGCCAGCTCGAAGGGGGGGTACACTGAAGCTTTCTTT.

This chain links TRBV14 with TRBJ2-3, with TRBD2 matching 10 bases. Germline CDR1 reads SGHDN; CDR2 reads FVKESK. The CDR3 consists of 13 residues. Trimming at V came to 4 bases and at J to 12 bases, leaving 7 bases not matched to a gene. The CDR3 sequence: CASSPGLAVYQYF. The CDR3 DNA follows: TGTGCCAGCAGCCCCGGACTAGCGGTCTACCAGTATTTT.

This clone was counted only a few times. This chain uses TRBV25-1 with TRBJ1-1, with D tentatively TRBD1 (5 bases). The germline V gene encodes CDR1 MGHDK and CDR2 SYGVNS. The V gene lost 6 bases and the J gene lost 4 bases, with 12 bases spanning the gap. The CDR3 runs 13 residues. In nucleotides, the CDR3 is TGTGCCAGCAGGATGGGGGGAAGCACTGAAGCTTTCTTT. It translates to CASRMGGSTEAFF.

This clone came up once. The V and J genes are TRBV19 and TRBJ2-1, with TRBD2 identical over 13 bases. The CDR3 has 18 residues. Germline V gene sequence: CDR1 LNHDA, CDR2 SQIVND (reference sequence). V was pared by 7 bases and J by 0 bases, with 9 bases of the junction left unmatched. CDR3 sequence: CASKGLAGTPGSYNEQFF. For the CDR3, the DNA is TGTGCCAGTAAGGGACTAGCGGGAACCCCCGGCTCCTACAATGAGCAGTTCTTC.

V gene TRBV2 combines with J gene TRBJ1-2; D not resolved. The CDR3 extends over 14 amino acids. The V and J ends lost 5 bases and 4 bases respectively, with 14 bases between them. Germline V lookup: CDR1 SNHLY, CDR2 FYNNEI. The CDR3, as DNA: TGTGCCAGCAGTCCACGGGTAGATGGCTATGGCTACACCTTC. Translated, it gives CASSPRVDGYGYTF.

CDR3 in DNA: TGTGCCAGCAGCCGGCGAGCGGGCCTCGTAGGGGATGAGCAGTTCTTC. It encodes CASSRRAGLVGDEQFF. The V call is TRBV7-9, the J call TRBJ2-1, with D perhaps matching TRBD2 (6 bases). CDR1 is SEHNR and CDR2 is FQNEAQ in the germline V gene (reference sequence). The CDR3 totals 16 residues. The ends were cut back, 5 bases at V and 8 bases at J, with 22 bases in the middle.